This T cell receptor (beta chain) was obtained from a study of T cells in tuberculosis. CDR1 is SGDLS, CDR2 YYNGEE, per germline. The V segment lost 4 bases and the J segment 1 base; nucleotides outside the gene matches: 8. The CDR3 contains 15 residues. The study's findings and limits: Cases with active tuberculosis were adults, while controls were adolescents.

The sample holds one count of this clone. Antigen unknown. Tuberculin skin test and IGRA determined adolescents' latent tuberculosis status at entry. Here immunoSEQ multiplex PCR was the method, and the copy in TCRdb shows in-frame clones only, minus some. Of over 40,000 clones listed, over 90% are singletons. V and J are TRBV9 and TRBJ2-7; 7 bases line up with TRBD1. This receptor was obtained from a donor between 10 and 35 years old with latent tuberculosis or without tuberculosis infection. The sequencing input was PBMCs. The CDR3: CASSPGTVGSYEQYF. The CDR3 region has the DNA TGTGCCAGCAGCCCCGGGACAGTTGGATCCTACGAGCAGTACTTC.